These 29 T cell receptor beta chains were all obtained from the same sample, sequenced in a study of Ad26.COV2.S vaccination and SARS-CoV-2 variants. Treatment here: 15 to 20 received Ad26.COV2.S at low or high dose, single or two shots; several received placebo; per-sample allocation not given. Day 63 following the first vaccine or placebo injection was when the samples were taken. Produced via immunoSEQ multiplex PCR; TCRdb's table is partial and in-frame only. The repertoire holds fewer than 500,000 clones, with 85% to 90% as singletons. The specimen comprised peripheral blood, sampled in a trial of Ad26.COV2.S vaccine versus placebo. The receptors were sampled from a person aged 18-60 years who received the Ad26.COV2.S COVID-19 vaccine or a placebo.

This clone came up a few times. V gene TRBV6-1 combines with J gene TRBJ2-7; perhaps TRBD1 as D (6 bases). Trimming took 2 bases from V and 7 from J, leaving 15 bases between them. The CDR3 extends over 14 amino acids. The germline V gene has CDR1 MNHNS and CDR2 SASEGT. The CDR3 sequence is CASSEMRTVREQYV. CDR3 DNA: TGTGCCAGCAGTGAAATGCGGACAGTCAGGGAGCAGTACGTC.

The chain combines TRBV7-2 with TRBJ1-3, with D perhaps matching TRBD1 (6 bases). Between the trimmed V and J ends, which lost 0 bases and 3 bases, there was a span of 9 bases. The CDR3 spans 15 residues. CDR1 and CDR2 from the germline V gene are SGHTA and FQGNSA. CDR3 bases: TGTGCCAGCAGCTTAGCGGGGGCTGATGGAAACACCATATATTTT. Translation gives CASSLAGADGNTIYF.

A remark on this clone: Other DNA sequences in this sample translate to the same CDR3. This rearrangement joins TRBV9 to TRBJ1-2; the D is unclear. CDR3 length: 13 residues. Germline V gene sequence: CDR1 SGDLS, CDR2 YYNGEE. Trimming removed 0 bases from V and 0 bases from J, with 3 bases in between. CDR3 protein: CASSVGANYGYTF. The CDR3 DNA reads TGTGCCAGCAGCGTAGGGGCTAACTATGGCTACACCTTC. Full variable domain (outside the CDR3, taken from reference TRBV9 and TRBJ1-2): DSGVTQTPKHLITATGQRVTLRCSPRSGDLSVYWYQQSLDQGLQFLIQYYNGEERAKGNILERFSAQQFPDLHSELNLSSLELGDSALYFCASSVGANYGYTFGSGTRLTVV.

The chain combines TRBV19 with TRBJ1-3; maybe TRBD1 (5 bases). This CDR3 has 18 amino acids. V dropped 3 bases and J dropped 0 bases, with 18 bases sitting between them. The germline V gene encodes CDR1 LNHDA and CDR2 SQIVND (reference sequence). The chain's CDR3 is CASSIRGSGRRSGNTIYF. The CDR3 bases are TGTGCCAGTAGTATTAGGGGTAGTGGTCGGCGCTCTGGAAACACCATATATTTT.

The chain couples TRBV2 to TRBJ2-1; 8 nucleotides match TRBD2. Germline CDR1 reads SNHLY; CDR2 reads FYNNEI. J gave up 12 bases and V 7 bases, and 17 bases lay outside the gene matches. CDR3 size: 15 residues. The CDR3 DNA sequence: TGTGCCAGCATCTCATTAGCGGGGTTTGGTCGTGGGCAGTTCTTC. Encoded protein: CASISLAGFGRGQFF.

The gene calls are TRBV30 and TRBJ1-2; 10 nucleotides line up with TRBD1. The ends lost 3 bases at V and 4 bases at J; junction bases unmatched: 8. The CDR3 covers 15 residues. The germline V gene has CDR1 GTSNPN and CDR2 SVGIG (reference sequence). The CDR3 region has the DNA TGTGCCTGGAGGCGAGGACAGGGGGGTAGCTATGGCTACACCTTC. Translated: CAWRRGQGGSYGYTF. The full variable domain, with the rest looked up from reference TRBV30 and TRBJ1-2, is SQTIHQWPATLVQPVGSPLSLECTVEGTSNPNLYWYRQAAGRGLQLLFYSVGIGQISSEVPQNLSASRPQDRQFILSSKKLLLSDSGFYLCAWRRGQGGSYGYTFGSGTRLTVV.

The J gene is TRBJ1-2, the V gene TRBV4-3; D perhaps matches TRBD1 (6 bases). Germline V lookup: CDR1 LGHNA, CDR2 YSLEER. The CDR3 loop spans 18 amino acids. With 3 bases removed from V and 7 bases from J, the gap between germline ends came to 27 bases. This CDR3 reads CASSHQQGPNGVYSGYTF. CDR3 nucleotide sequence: TGCGCCAGCAGCCATCAACAGGGACCGAACGGAGTATATAGTGGCTACACCTTC.

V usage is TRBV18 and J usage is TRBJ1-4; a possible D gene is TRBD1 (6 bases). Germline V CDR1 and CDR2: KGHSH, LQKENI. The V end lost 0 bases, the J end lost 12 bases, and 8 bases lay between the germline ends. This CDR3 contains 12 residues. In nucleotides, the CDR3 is TGTGCCAGCTCACCACCAACAGGGCAACTGTTTTTT. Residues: CASSPPTGQLFF.

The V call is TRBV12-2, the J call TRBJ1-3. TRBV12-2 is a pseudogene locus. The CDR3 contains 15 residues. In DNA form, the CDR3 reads TGTGCAAGTCGCTTAGTGGAGGGAAGAGGAAACACCATATATTTT. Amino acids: CASRLVEGRGNTIYF.

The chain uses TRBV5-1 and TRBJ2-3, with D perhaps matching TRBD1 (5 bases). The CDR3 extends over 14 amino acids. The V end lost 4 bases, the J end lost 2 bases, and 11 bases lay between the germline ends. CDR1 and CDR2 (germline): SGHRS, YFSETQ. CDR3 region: CASSLRQNTDTQYF. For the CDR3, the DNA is TGCGCCAGCAGCCTCAGACAGAACACAGATACGCAGTATTTT.

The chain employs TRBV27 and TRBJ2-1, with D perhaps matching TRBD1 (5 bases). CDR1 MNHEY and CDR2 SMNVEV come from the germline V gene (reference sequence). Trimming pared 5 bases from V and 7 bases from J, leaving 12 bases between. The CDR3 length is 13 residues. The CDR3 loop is CASSPAGSNEQFF. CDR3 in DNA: TGTGCCAGCAGTCCGGCAGGGTCGAATGAGCAGTTCTTC.

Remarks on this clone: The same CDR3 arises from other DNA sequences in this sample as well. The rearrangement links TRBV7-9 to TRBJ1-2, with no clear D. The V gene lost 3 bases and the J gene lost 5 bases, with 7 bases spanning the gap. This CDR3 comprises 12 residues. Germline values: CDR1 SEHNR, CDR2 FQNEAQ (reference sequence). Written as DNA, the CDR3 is TGTGCCAGCAGCTTCGATGGGTATGGCTACACCTTC. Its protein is CASSFDGYGYTF.

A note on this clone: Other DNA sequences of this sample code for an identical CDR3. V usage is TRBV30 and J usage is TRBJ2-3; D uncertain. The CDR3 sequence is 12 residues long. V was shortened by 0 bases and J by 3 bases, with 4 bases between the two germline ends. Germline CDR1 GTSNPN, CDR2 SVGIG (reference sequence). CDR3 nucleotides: TGTGCCTGGAGTGTATTTACAGATACGCAGTATTTT. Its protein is CAWSVFTDTQYF. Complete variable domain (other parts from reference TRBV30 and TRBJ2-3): SQTIHQWPATLVQPVGSPLSLECTVEGTSNPNLYWYRQAAGRGLQLLFYSVGIGQISSEVPQNLSASRPQDRQFILSSKKLLLSDSGFYLCAWSVFTDTQYFGPGTRLTVL.

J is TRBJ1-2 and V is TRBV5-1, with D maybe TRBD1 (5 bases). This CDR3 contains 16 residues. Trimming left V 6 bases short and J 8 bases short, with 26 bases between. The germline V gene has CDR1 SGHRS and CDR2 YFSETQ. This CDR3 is CASTPGRGLGDEGYTF. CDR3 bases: TGCGCCAGCACCCCCGGTCGGGGCCTCGGAGATGAAGGCTACACCTTC.

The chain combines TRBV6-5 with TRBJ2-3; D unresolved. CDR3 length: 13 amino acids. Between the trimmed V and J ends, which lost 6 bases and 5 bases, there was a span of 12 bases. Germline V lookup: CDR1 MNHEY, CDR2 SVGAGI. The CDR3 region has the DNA TGTGCCAGCAGCCGCACCCGCAGAGATACGCAGTATTTT. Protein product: CASSRTRRDTQYF.

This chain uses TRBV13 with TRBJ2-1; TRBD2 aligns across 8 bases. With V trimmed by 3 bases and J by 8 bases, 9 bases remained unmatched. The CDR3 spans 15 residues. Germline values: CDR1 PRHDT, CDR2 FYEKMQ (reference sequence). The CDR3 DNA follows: TGTGCCAGCAGCTTGGGACTAGGAGAGGGATATGAGCAGTTCTTC. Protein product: CASSLGLGEGYEQFF.

This chain's CDR3 is CASSLGGPLGSYEQYV. The CDR3 coding sequence is TGTGCCAGCAGCTTAGGGGGACCTCTAGGATCCTACGAGCAGTACGTC. The chain uses TRBV7-9 and TRBJ2-7; either TRBD1 or TRBD2 may fit D (5 bases each). The V end was cut by 1 base, the J end by 1 base, with 14 bases between. Germline V gives CDR1 SEHNR, CDR2 FQNEAQ (reference sequence). CDR3 size: 16 residues.

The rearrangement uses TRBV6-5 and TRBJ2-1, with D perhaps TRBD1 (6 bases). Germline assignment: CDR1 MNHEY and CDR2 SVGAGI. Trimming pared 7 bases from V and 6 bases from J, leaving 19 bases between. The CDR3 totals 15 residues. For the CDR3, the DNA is TGTGCCAGCACCAGAACAGGGCTTAGGATCAATGAGCAGTTCTTC. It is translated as CASTRTGLRINEQFF.

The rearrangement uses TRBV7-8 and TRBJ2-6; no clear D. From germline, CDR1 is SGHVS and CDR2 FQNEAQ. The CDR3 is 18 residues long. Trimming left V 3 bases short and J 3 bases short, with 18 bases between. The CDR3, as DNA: TGTGCCAGCAGCTTGTCCACGGGTCGACCTCTTGGGGCCAACGTCCTGACTTTC. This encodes CASSLSTGRPLGANVLTF.

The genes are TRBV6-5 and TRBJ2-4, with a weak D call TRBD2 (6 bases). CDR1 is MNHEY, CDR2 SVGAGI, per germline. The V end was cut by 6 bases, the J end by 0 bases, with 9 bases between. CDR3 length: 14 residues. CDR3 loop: CASRTGEAKNIQYF. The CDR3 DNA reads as TGTGCCAGCAGGACGGGAGAAGCCAAAAACATTCAGTACTTC.

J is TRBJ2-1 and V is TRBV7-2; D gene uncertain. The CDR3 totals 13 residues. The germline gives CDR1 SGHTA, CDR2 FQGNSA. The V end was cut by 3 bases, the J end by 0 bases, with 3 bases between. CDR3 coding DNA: TGTGCCAGCAGCTTTAGCTCCTACAATGAGCAGTTCTTC. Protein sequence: CASSFSSYNEQFF.

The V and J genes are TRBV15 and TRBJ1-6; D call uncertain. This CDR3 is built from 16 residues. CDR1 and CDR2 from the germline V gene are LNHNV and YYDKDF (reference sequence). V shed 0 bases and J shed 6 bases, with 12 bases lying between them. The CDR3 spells CATSRDSGRRNSPLHF. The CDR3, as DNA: TGTGCCACCAGCAGAGATTCCGGACGGCGTAATTCACCCCTCCACTTT. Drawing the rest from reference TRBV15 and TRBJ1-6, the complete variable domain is DAMVIQNPRYQVTQFGKPVTLSCSQTLNHNVMYWYQQKSSQAPKLLFHYYDKDFNNEADTPDNFQSRRPNTSFCFLDIRSPGLGDTAMYLCATSRDSGRRNSPLHFGNGTRLTVT.

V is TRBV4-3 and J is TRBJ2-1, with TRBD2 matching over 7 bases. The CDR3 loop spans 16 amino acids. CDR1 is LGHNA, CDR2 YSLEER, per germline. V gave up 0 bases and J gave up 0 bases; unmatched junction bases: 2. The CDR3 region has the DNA TGCGCCAGCAGCCAAGACAGCGGGAACTCCTACAATGAGCAGTTCTTC. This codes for CASSQDSGNSYNEQFF.

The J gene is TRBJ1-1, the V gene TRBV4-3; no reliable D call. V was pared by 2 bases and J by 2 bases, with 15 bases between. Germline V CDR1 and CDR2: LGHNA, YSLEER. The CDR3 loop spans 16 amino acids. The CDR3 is CASSQLVGVSNTEAFF. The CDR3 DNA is TGCGCCAGCAGCCAACTAGTGGGTGTCTCCAACACTGAAGCTTTCTTT.

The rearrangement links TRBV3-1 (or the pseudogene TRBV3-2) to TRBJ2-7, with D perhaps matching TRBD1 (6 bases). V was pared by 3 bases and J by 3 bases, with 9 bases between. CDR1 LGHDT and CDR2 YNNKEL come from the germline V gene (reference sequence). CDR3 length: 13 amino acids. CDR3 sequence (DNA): TGTGCCAGCAGCCATAGGACAGTCTACGAGCAGTACTTC. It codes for CASSHRTVYEQYF.

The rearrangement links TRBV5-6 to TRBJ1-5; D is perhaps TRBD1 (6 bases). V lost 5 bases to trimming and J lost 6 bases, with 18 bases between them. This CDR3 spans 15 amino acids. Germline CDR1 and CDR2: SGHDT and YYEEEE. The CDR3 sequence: CASRSRTDLFQPQHF. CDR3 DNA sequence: TGTGCCAGCAGAAGCAGGACAGACCTTTTTCAGCCCCAGCATTTT.

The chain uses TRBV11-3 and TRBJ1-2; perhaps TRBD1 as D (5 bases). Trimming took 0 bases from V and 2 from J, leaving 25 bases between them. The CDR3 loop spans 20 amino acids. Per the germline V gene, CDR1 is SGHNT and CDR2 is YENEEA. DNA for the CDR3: TGTGCCAGCAGCTTAGAGTTCGGGGTCTTTAAGGCCAGGGCGAACTATGGCTACACCTTC. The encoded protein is CASSLEFGVFKARANYGYTF.

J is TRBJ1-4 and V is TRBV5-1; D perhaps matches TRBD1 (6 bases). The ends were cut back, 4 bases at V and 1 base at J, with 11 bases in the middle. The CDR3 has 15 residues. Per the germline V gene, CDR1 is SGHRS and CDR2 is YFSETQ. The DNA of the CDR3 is TGCGCCAGCAGCCTGTCACAGGGAACTAATGAAAAACTGTTTTTT. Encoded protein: CASSLSQGTNEKLFF.

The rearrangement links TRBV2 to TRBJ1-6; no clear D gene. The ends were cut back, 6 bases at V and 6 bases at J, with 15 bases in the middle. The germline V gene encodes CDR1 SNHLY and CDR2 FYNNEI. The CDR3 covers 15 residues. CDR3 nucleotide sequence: TGTGCCAGCAGACCCTCCGGATTGGTTAATTCACCCCTCCACTTT. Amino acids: CASRPSGLVNSPLHF.